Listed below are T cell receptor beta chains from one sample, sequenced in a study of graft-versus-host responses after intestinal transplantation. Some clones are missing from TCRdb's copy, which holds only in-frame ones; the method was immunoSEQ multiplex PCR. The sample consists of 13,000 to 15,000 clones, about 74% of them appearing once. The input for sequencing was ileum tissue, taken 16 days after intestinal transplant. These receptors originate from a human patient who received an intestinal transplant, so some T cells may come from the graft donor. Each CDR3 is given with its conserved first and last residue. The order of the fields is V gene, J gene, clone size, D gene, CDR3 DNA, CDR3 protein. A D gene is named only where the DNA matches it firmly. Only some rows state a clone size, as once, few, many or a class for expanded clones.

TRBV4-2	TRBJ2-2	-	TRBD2	TGTGCCAGTAGCCAAGATCACCGGGGGGACACCGGGGAGCTGTTTTTT	CASSQDHRGDTGELFF
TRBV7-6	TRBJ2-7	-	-	TGTGCCAGCAGCCCTGGACTAGGGGGGGTGATCGAGCAGTACTTC	CASSPGLGGVIEQYF
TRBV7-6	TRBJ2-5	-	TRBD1	TGTGCCAGCAGCGGGACAGGAATAGAGACCCAGTACTTC	CASSGTGIETQYF
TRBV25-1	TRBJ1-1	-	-	TGTGCCAGCAGTGAGCCGACAGGTCTTGAAGCTTTCTTT	CASSEPTGLEAFF
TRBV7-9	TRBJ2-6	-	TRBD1	TGTGCCAGCAGCCCCCCCGACAGGGCTGGGGCCAACGTCCTGACTTTC	CASSPPDRAGANVLTF
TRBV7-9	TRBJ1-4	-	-	TGTGCCAGCAGCTCAATACTGGGAAGGGGGGAAAAACTGTTTTTT	CASSSILGRGEKLFF
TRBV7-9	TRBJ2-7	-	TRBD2	TGTGCCAGCAGTTGGACTAGCGAGTGGGGTTACGAGCAGTACTTC	CASSWTSEWGYEQYF
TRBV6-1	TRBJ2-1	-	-	TGTGCCAGCAGTGAAGCCGGCGGGGCTAGCTCCAATGAGCAGTTCTTC	CASSEAGGASSNEQFF
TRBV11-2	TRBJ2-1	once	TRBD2	TGTGCCAGCAGCTCGACTAGCGGGGGCTACTCCTACAATGAGCAGTTCTTC	CASSSTSGGYSYNEQFF
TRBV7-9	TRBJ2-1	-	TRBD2	TGTGCCAGCAGCGCCTCGGAAAGCGGGGAGGGTGAGCAGTTCTTC	CASSASESGEGEQFF
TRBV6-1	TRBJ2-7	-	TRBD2	TGTGCCAGCGCTCCTATCTGGCGGGGGGGCGACGAGCAGTACTTC	CASAPIWRGGDEQYF
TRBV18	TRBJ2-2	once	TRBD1	TGTGCCAGCTCACCCGCCGGACAGGGCGCGAACACCGGGGAGCTGTTTTTT	CASSPAGQGANTGELFF
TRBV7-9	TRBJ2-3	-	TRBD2	TGTGCCAGCAGCTTAACTAGCGGGGGGGTCCCTCCCTTCACAGATACGCAGTATTTT	CASSLTSGGVPPFTDTQYF
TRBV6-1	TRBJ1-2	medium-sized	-	TGTGCCAGCAGTGAAATCGGTGGTTATGGCTACACCTTC	CASSEIGGYGYTF
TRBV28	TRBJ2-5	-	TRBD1	TGTGCCAGCAGCTCTTACAGGGACAGGGGATCGAAGACCCAGTACTTC	CASSSYRDRGSKTQYF
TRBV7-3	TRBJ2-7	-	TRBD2	TGTGCCAGCAGCCCGGGACTAGCGGGATCCGAGCAGTACTTC	CASSPGLAGSEQYF
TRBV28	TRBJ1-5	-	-	TGTGCCAGCAGTCTTCAGCGACTGTCGATTAGCAATCAGCCCCAGCATTTT	CASSLQRLSISNQPQHF
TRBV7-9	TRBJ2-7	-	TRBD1	TGTGCCAGCAGTTTCCGGGACAGGGGAGAGCAGTACTTC	CASSFRDRGEQYF
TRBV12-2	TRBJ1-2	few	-	TGTGCAAGTCGCTTACCGGGGGGAATCTATGGCTACACCTTC	CASRLPGGIYGYTF
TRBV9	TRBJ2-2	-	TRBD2	TGTGCCAGCAGCGTAGGACTAGCAACCGGGGAGCTGTTTTTT	CASSVGLATGELFF
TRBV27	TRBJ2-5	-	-	TGTGCCAGCAGTCCGCTTTGGCTCCAAGAGACCCAGTACTTC	CASSPLWLQETQYF
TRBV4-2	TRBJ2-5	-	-	TGTGCCAGCAGCCAAACTATAGGCGGGACCTTCCAAGAGACCCAGTACTTC	CASSQTIGGTFQETQYF
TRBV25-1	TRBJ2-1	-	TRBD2	TGTGCCAGCAGTGAAGGGACTAGCGGGCCTTACAATGAGCAGTTCTTC	CASSEGTSGPYNEQFF
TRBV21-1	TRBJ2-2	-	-	TGTGCCAGCACCCGAAGGGGGATCTACACCGGGGAGCTGTTTTTT	CASTRRGIYTGELFF
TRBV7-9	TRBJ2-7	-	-	TGTGCCAGCAGCTTAGATCCGGTTATCTCCTACGAGCAGTACTTC	CASSLDPVISYEQYF
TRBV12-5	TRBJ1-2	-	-	TGTGCTAGTGGTTTGGTTCCCCTTGGGGCCGGCGGCTACACCTTC	CASGLVPLGAGGYTF
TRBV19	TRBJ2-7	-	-	TGTGCCAGTAGTGCTACCGGGGGATACGAGCAGTACTTC	CASSATGGYEQYF